A single sample is the source of the 7 T cell receptor beta chains below, sequenced in a study of T cell changes during pregnancy in multiple sclerosis. Only in-frame clones appear in the TCRdb table, and some are missing; sequencing was by immunoSEQ multiplex PCR. The sample lists tens of thousands of clones, around 92% occurring once. The sample consisted of CD4+ T cells from peripheral blood mononuclear cells, taken in the third trimester of pregnancy. The receptors were sampled from a female donor with multiple sclerosis, enrolled in a pregnancy study.

This sequence joins TRBV19 and TRBJ2-1; 10 nucleotides line up with TRBD2. Germline CDR1 LNHDA, CDR2 SQIVND (reference sequence). The V segment lost 5 bases and the J segment 3 bases; nucleotides outside the gene matches: 1. This CDR3 comprises 14 residues. The CDR3 DNA follows: TGTGCCAGTAGTCCTAGCGGGAGCTACAATGAGCAGTTCTTC. This gives the protein CASSPSGSYNEQFF.

This chain joins TRBV5-4 and TRBJ1-1; D is unresolved. This CDR3 spans 11 amino acids. Trimming shortened V by 0 bases and J by 12 bases, and 9 bases separated the two germline ends. Germline CDR1 and CDR2: SGHNT and YYREEE (reference sequence). This CDR3 reads CASSLGERTFF. CDR3 nucleotides: TGTGCCAGCAGCTTGGGCGAGCGCACTTTCTTT. The full variable domain, rest sourced from reference TRBV5-4 and TRBJ1-1, is ETGVTQSPTHLIKTRGQQVTLRCSSQSGHNTVSWYQQALGQGPQFIFQYYREEENGRGNFPPRFSGLQFPNYSSELNVNALELDDSALYLCASSLGERTFFGQGTRLTVV.

V usage is TRBV6-1 and J usage is TRBJ2-1, with 8 bases that match TRBD1. Germline V CDR1 and CDR2: MNHNS, SASEGT. The ends lost 6 bases at V and 7 bases at J; junction bases unmatched: 8. CDR3 length: 14 residues. The CDR3 reads CASRILGQVNEQFF. DNA of the CDR3: TGTGCCAGCAGAATTTTGGGACAGGTAAATGAGCAGTTCTTC.

The J gene is TRBJ2-1, the V gene TRBV19; 8 nucleotides align to TRBD1. From germline, CDR1 is LNHDA and CDR2 SQIVND (reference sequence). This CDR3 spans 14 amino acids. V was clipped by 9 bases and J by 7 bases; unmatched bases: 11. CDR3 nucleotide sequence: TGTGCCAGCGCAGACAGGGGCAAGCGGAATGAGCAGTTCTTC. It codes for CASADRGKRNEQFF.

The chain combines TRBV5-1 with TRBJ2-5; 8 bases agree with TRBD1. V gave up 6 bases and J gave up 1 base; unmatched junction bases: 8. There are 15 residues in the CDR3. Germline loops: CDR1 SGHRS, CDR2 YFSETQ. CDR3 in amino acids: CASTLEDRVQETQYF. CDR3 DNA: TGCGCCAGCACCCTGGAGGACAGGGTCCAAGAGACCCAGTACTTC. Full variable domain (missing parts from reference TRBV5-1 and TRBJ2-5): KAGVTQTPRYLIKTRGQQVTLSCSPISGHRSVSWYQQTPGQGLQFLFEYFSETQRNKGNFPGRFSGRQFSNSRSEMNVSTLELGDSALYLCASTLEDRVQETQYFGPGTRLLVL.

The chain recombines TRBV5-5 with TRBJ1-2; 7 positions match TRBD1. CDR1 is SGHKS, CDR2 YYEKEE, per germline (reference sequence). After removal of 0 bases from V and 3 bases from J, the junction contained 5 bases not matched to a gene. The CDR3 has 15 amino acids. The CDR3 coding sequence is TGTGCCAGCAGCTTGGATGGAGGGGGCGACTATGGCTACACCTTC. Translated, it gives CASSLDGGGDYGYTF.

V usage is TRBV6-1 and J usage is TRBJ2-2; 9 bases map to TRBD1. CDR1 is MNHNS and CDR2 is SASEGT in the germline V gene. The CDR3 sequence is 17 residues long. V was clipped by 3 bases and J by 4 bases; unmatched bases: 9. The CDR3 protein is CASSDLLWTGATGELFF. The CDR3 bases are TGTGCCAGCAGTGACCTGCTGTGGACAGGGGCCACCGGGGAGCTGTTTTTT.